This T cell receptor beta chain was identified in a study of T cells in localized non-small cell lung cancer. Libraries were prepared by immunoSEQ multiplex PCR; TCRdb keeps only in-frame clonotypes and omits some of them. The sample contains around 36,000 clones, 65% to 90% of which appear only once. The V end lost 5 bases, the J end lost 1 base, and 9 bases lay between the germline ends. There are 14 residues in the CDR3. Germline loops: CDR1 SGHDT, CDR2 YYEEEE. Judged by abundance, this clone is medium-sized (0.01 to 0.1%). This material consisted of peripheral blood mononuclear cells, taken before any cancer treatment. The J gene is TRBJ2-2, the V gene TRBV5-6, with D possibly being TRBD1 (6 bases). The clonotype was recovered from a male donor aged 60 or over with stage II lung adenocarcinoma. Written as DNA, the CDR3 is TGTGCCAGCAGGTCGACAGGGAACACCGGGGAGCTGTTTTTT. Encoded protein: CASRSTGNTGELFF.